Listed below are T cell receptor beta chains from one sample, sequenced in a study of cytomegalovirus exposure and HLA in healthy donors. Profiling relied on immunoSEQ multiplex PCR, and the TCRdb table lists in-frame clones only, not all of them. The sample lists over 150,000 clones; about three quarters were seen once. Sequencing was performed on PBMCs. The receptors here all came from a young man in good health and CMV-seronegative. CDR3s include the opening cysteine and the closing phenylalanine or tryptophan. The D gene is left open where the match is weak. Clone sizes are given selectively: once, few, many, or a class where the clone is expanded.

size: NA
D: NA
V: TRBV15
J: TRBJ1-1
DNA: TGTGCCACCAGCAGACAGAACACTGAAGCTTTCTTT
CDR3: CATSRQNTEAFF

size: NA
D: TRBD1
V: TRBV27
J: TRBJ1-2
DNA: TGTGCCAGCACTCTCCGACAGGGACATGGCTACACCTTC
CDR3: CASTLRQGHGYTF

size: NA
D: NA
V: TRBV7-2
J: TRBJ2-1
DNA: TGTGCCAGCAGCCCCGGTTGGACCGGGGCCTACAATGAGCAGTTCTTC
CDR3: CASSPGWTGAYNEQFF

size: NA
D: NA
V: TRBV11-2
J: TRBJ2-7
DNA: TGTGCCAGCAGCTCCGGGACTGGACCTTACGAGCAGTACTTC
CDR3: CASSSGTGPYEQYF

size: few
D: TRBD1
V: TRBV6-5
J: TRBJ2-3
DNA: TGTGCCAGCAGTGTTGGACAGGGGGGAGATACGCAGTATTTT
CDR3: CASSVGQGGDTQYF

size: NA
D: NA
V: TRBV18
J: TRBJ1-2
DNA: TGTGCCAGCTCACCACAGGGGGTCAATGGCTACACCTTC
CDR3: CASSPQGVNGYTF

size: NA
D: NA
V: TRBV29-1
J: TRBJ2-7
DNA: TGCAGCGTTGAATTGGACAGTTACGAGCAGTACTTC
CDR3: CSVELDSYEQYF

size: NA
D: TRBD2
V: TRBV2
J: TRBJ2-7
DNA: TGTGCCAGCAGTGAAAAAGGAGCGGGAGGGCCCTACGAGCAGTACTTC
CDR3: CASSEKGAGGPYEQYF

size: NA
D: TRBD1
V: TRBV28
J: TRBJ2-3
DNA: TGTGCCAGCAGTTTCGGGACAGCTCAGAGCACAGATACGCAGTATTTT
CDR3: CASSFGTAQSTDTQYF

size: NA
D: TRBD2
V: TRBV5-1
J: TRBJ2-1
DNA: TGCGCCAGCATGACTAGCGGGAGTCCCTCCTACAATGAGCAGTTCTTC
CDR3: CASMTSGSPSYNEQFF

size: once
D: TRBD2
V: TRBV27
J: TRBJ2-1
DNA: TGTGCCAGCTCGAGCGGGAGGGCCTACAATGAGCAGTTCTTC
CDR3: CASSSGRAYNEQFF

size: NA
D: TRBD2
V: TRBV4-1
J: TRBJ2-1
DNA: TGCGCCAGCAGCCAACTGGGACTAGCGGGAGATGAGCAGTTCTTC
CDR3: CASSQLGLAGDEQFF

size: NA
D: TRBD1
V: TRBV27
J: TRBJ2-7
DNA: TGTGCCAGCAGTTTAATAGGGACAGGCCGCTACGAGCAGTACTTC
CDR3: CASSLIGTGRYEQYF

size: NA
D: NA
V: TRBV4-1
J: TRBJ2-3
DNA: TGCGCCAGCAGCCAAGACCCCGCCAGGAGGAACACAGATACGCAGTATTTT
CDR3: CASSQDPARRNTDTQYF

size: once
D: TRBD1
V: TRBV5-1
J: TRBJ2-1
DNA: TGCGCCAGCAGCTGGGGCGGGACAGGGGCGGTTGAGCAGTTCTTC
CDR3: CASSWGGTGAVEQFF

size: NA
D: NA
V: TRBV7-2
J: TRBJ2-7
DNA: TGTGCCAGCAGCTCTTCGGGACACTCCTACGAGCAGTACTTC
CDR3: CASSSSGHSYEQYF

size: few
D: TRBD2
V: TRBV7-2
J: TRBJ2-3
DNA: TGTGCCAGCAGCTTAGCGCCTCTAGCGGGCACAGATACGCAGTATTTT
CDR3: CASSLAPLAGTDTQYF

size: NA
D: TRBD2
V: TRBV27
J: TRBJ2-1
DNA: TGTGCCAGCCTCAGTACCGGGACTAGCATATACAATGAGCAGTTCTTC
CDR3: CASLSTGTSIYNEQFF

size: NA
D: NA
V: TRBV11-2
J: TRBJ1-2
DNA: TGTGCCAGCAGCTTACATCCCGACTCTCCCTATGGCTACACCTTC
CDR3: CASSLHPDSPYGYTF

size: NA
D: NA
V: TRBV11-2
J: TRBJ2-3
DNA: TGTGCCAGCAGCCCGGGACTCTTACTCACAGATACGCAGTATTTT
CDR3: CASSPGLLLTDTQYF

size: once
D: TRBD2
V: TRBV7-2
J: TRBJ2-1
DNA: TGTGCCAGCAGCCCCCCTAGCGGGAGGTCTTACAATGAGCAGTTCTTC
CDR3: CASSPPSGRSYNEQFF

size: NA
D: NA
V: TRBV7-9
J: TRBJ1-2
DNA: TGTGCCAGCAGCCCCTTAGAGTTGGGGGGGGGCTACACCTTC
CDR3: CASSPLELGGGYTF

size: NA
D: TRBD2
V: TRBV10-3
J: TRBJ2-3
DNA: TGTGCCACCGCACAAGGGGCAGCGGGGGGGATCACAGATACGCAGTATTTT
CDR3: CATAQGAAGGITDTQYF

size: NA
D: NA
V: TRBV6-6
J: TRBJ1-2
DNA: TGTGCCAGCAGTCCCAGGGTTGAGGATGGCTACACCTTC
CDR3: CASSPRVEDGYTF

size: NA
D: TRBD1
V: TRBV2
J: TRBJ1-3
DNA: TGTGCCAGCAGTGAGGACAGGGCATCTGGAAACACCATATATTTT
CDR3: CASSEDRASGNTIYF

size: few
D: TRBD2
V: TRBV2
J: TRBJ2-2
DNA: TGTGCCAGCAGGGCCGGACTAGCGGCCACCGGGGAGCTGTTTTTT
CDR3: CASRAGLAATGELFF

size: NA
D: NA
V: TRBV15
J: TRBJ2-3
DNA: TGTGCCACCAGCAGATCGACAGATACGCAGTATTTT
CDR3: CATSRSTDTQYF

size: NA
D: TRBD2
V: TRBV18
J: TRBJ2-5
DNA: TGTGCCAGCTCACCGACTAGCGGGCAAGAGACCCAGTACTTC
CDR3: CASSPTSGQETQYF

size: NA
D: TRBD1
V: TRBV5-4
J: TRBJ1-1
DNA: TGTGCCAGCAGCTCGCCGACAGGGACGAACACTGAAGCTTTCTTT
CDR3: CASSSPTGTNTEAFF

size: NA
D: NA
V: TRBV4-3
J: TRBJ1-6
DNA: TGCGCCAGCAGCCAAGAGGGAGGGGCGGGTAATTCACCCCTCCACTTT
CDR3: CASSQEGGAGNSPLHF

size: NA
D: TRBD1
V: TRBV6-5
J: TRBJ1-3
DNA: TGTGCCAGCAGTGGGACAGCTCCTGGAAACACCATATATTTT
CDR3: CASSGTAPGNTIYF

size: NA
D: NA
V: TRBV2
J: TRBJ1-5
DNA: TGTGCCAGCAGAGGGGCCGCCCCGCAGCCCCAGCATTTT
CDR3: CASRGAAPQPQHF

size: NA
D: NA
V: TRBV4-3
J: TRBJ1-2
DNA: TGCGCCAGCAGCCAAGACGGAGCGGAAACTAACTATGGCTACACCTTC
CDR3: CASSQDGAETNYGYTF

size: NA
D: NA
V: TRBV30
J: TRBJ2-7
DNA: TGTGCCTGGAGTAGAGCAGGTTGGTACGAGCAGTACTTC
CDR3: CAWSRAGWYEQYF

size: NA
D: NA
V: TRBV7-2
J: TRBJ1-2
DNA: TGTGCCAGCAGCTTAGGCGGCATCTATCCGGGCTACACCTTC
CDR3: CASSLGGIYPGYTF